This paragraph reports one TCR beta chain. Its antigen remains unknown. The data belong to a study of persistence of HIV-infected CD4 T cells. The immunoSEQ assay was version 4, run in survey mode. Method: immunoSEQ multiplex PCR; TCRdb's copy keeps in-frame clones and lacks some. The sample lists about 32,000 clones, roughly four fifths occurring once. The V segment lost 4 bases and the J segment 4 bases; nucleotides outside the gene matches: 9. Germline assignment: CDR1 LGHNA and CDR2 YSLEER. This CDR3 spans 15 amino acids. General study points: Bulk TCR data could not be restricted to HIV-1-infected CMV-responding cells.

The stimulus was an HIV-1 Gag 15-mer peptide pool, 0.8 to 1 ug/peptide/mL. CD40L/CD69 double-negative CD45RO-high memory CD4+ T cells were collected. Before stimulation, PBMCs underwent CD8+ T cell depletion. This TCR derives from an adult woman with HIV who was CMV-seropositive. J is TRBJ1-2 and V is TRBV4-3; 7 bases agree with TRBD1. The sample in question was CD4+ T cells sorted from PBMCs after approximately 20-hour stimulation, obtained from a patient who received antiretroviral therapy. As DNA, the CDR3 is TGCGCCAGCAGCCGCGACAGGGTCGGCGGCTATGGCTACACCTTC. This encodes CASSRDRVGGYGYTF.